What follows describes a single TCR beta chain. In the source study's methods: Counts of nucleated cells, estimated from reference gene primer amplification, were obtained. TCRdb keeps only in-frame clones here, not all; method: immunoSEQ multiplex PCR. The DNA was the basis for D and trimming; V, J and clone size are from that table. The sample consists of about 260,000 clones, 80% to 90% of them appearing once. The data originate from a study of blood T cell repertoires in COVID-19. The wider study: Collection of acute and convalescent COVID-19 samples took place in the United States, Italy and Spain.

The CDR3 contains 14 residues. CDR1 and CDR2 (germline): SEHNR, FQNEAQ (reference sequence). V trimming: 5 bases; J trimming: 15 bases; junction bases outside the gene matches: 9. V is TRBV7-9 and J is TRBJ2-1; 14 positions match TRBD2. This clonotype was sampled from a woman between 40 and 55 years old with acute or convalescent COVID-19. Sequencing was performed on peripheral blood. The CDR3 DNA reads TGTGCCAGCAGCGAGACTAGCGGGGGGGCTTTGTCGTTCTTC. Protein: CASSETSGGALSFF.